These 12 T cell receptor beta chains were sequenced from one sample in a study of shared clonotypes between healthy human individuals. The data were produced by immunoSEQ multiplex PCR, yet TCRdb's version contains in-frame clones alone and is incomplete. The sample lists 2 million to 2.5 million clones, around 92% occurring once. What was sequenced was naive CD4+ T cells from PBMCs. Subset specified: CD45RA+ positively selected. All receptors come from a man aged 18 to 29 in good health. Some clones in this sample may be carry-over from other donors' samples.

This rearrangement joins TRBV18 to TRBJ1-1; D unresolved. CDR1 and CDR2 (germline): KGHSH, LQKENI. The CDR3 spans 13 residues. V was pared by 4 bases and J by 1 base, with 7 bases between. CDR3 region: CASSRTANTEAFF. CDR3 in DNA: TGTGCCAGCTCACGAACGGCGAACACTGAAGCTTTCTTT. The whole variable domain, filled in from reference TRBV18 and TRBJ1-1, reads NAGVMQNPRHLVRRRGQEARLRCSPMKGHSHVYWYRQLPEEGLKFMVYLQKENIIDESGMPKERFSAEFPKEGPSILRIQQVVRGDSAAYFCASSRTANTEAFFGQGTRLTVV.

In this sample, this clone turned up once. Other DNA variants within this sample encode the same CDR3. J is TRBJ2-5 and V is TRBV5-4; perhaps TRBD2 as D (6 bases). Germline lookup yields CDR1 SGHNT and CDR2 YYREEE (reference sequence). Deletions cut 2 bases from V and 3 bases from J, with 8 bases between. The CDR3 is 13 amino acids. The CDR3: CASSFPGEETQYF. CDR3 sequence (DNA): TGTGCCAGCAGCTTTCCGGGAGAAGAGACCCAGTACTTC.

As to this clone: The identical CDR3 is also encoded by other nucleotide sequences in the sample. The J gene is TRBJ2-2, the V gene TRBV11-3; possible D gene TRBD1, 6 bases. V gave up 6 bases and J gave up 0 bases, with 8 bases separating them. This CDR3 is 14 amino acids long. Germline V gene lookup returns CDR1 SGHNT and CDR2 YENEEA. The CDR3 loop is CASSGQSNTGELFF. The CDR3 region has the DNA TGTGCCAGCAGTGGACAGTCGAACACCGGGGAGCTGTTTTTT.

This clone was seen once. This chain uses TRBV28 with TRBJ2-5, with D possibly being TRBD1 or TRBD2 (5 bases each). The length of the CDR3 is 12 residues. The V end was cut by 5 bases, the J end by 5 bases, with 9 bases between. CDR1 MDHEN and CDR2 SYDVKM come from the germline V gene. This CDR3 reads CASSGGLETQYF. The CDR3 nucleotides read TGTGCCAGCAGTGGGGGATTGGAGACCCAGTACTTC.

The chain has TRBV6-6 and TRBJ1-5; weak D call: TRBD1 (6 bases). This CDR3 has 14 amino acids. Trimming removed 9 bases at V and 7 bases at J, with 19 bases between. Germline V gene data show CDR1 as MNHNY and CDR2 as SVGAGI (reference sequence). The CDR3 region is CARKVAGVWQPQHF. The CDR3, as DNA: TGTGCCAGAAAAGTCGCAGGGGTTTGGCAGCCCCAGCATTTT.

V usage is TRBV9 and J usage is TRBJ1-1, with a possible D match to TRBD1 (5 bases). Germline loops: CDR1 SGDLS, CDR2 YYNGEE. V was clipped by 0 bases and J by 1 base, with 10 bases between them. CDR3 length: 15 amino acids. The CDR3, as DNA: TGTGCCAGCAGCGTAGGAGGGGCATGGAACACTGAAGCTTTCTTT. It codes for CASSVGGAWNTEAFF. The full variable domain, with the rest looked up from reference TRBV9 and TRBJ1-1, is DSGVTQTPKHLITATGQRVTLRCSPRSGDLSVYWYQQSLDQGLQFLIQYYNGEERAKGNILERFSAQQFPDLHSELNLSSLELGDSALYFCASSVGGAWNTEAFFGQGTRLTVV.

A word on this clone: In the same sample, other DNA sequences code for this CDR3. This chain links TRBV18 with TRBJ2-5; TRBD2 matches 7 bases. The CDR3 is made up of 13 amino acids. Germline loops: CDR1 KGHSH, CDR2 LQKENI. The ends lost 6 bases at V and 5 bases at J; junction bases unmatched: 6. The CDR3 DNA follows: TGTGCCAGCTCCCCGGGGGGAGGCGAGACCCAGTACTTC. Its protein product is CASSPGGGETQYF.

V gene TRBV2 combines with J gene TRBJ1-4; TRBD1 is a possible D gene (6 bases). The CDR3 runs to 14 residues. Germline V gene sequence: CDR1 SNHLY, CDR2 FYNNEI. V was cut by 6 bases and J by 4 bases, with 12 bases left in between. The CDR3 bases are TGTGCCAGCAGGGCCGACAGGTATAATGAAAAACTGTTTTTT. Translation: CASRADRYNEKLFF.

V gene TRBV7-8 combines with J gene TRBJ2-2; D might be TRBD2 (5 bases). Per germline, CDR1 SGHVS and CDR2 FQNEAQ. CDR3 length: 16 residues. V was shortened by 5 bases and J by 2 bases, with 15 bases between the two germline ends. The CDR3 reads CASSVGGSANTGELFF. DNA for the CDR3: TGTGCCAGCAGCGTAGGCGGTAGCGCCAACACCGGGGAGCTGTTTTTT.

CDR3 nucleotide sequence: TGTGCCAGCAGTTCCGCTTCGGCCTCTGGGGCCAACGTCCTGACTTTC. Protein: CASSSASASGANVLTF. The rearrangement links TRBV28 to TRBJ2-6; D is ambiguous. Per germline, CDR1 MDHEN and CDR2 SYDVKM. This CDR3 has 16 amino acids. V gave up 4 bases and J gave up 0 bases, with 10 bases separating them.

The chain recombines TRBV10-3 with TRBJ2-1, with no clear D. CDR3 length: 15 amino acids. In germline, CDR1 is ENHRY, CDR2 SYGVKD. Between the trimmed V and J ends, which lost 4 bases and 0 bases, there was a span of 10 bases. Here the CDR3 DNA reads TGTGCCATCAGTGGTCGGTTGGGCTCCTACAATGAGCAGTTCTTC. This codes for CAISGRLGSYNEQFF.

V gene TRBV4-1 combines with J gene TRBJ2-2, with TRBD1 matching 8 bases. The CDR3 contains 16 residues. Germline trimming cut 3 bases from V and 4 bases from J; bases unmatched to any gene: 7. CDR1 and CDR2 (germline): MGHRA, YSYEKL. CDR3 sequence: CASSHPSGGITGELFF. For the CDR3, the DNA is TGCGCCAGCAGCCATCCGTCAGGGGGCATCACCGGGGAGCTGTTTTTT.